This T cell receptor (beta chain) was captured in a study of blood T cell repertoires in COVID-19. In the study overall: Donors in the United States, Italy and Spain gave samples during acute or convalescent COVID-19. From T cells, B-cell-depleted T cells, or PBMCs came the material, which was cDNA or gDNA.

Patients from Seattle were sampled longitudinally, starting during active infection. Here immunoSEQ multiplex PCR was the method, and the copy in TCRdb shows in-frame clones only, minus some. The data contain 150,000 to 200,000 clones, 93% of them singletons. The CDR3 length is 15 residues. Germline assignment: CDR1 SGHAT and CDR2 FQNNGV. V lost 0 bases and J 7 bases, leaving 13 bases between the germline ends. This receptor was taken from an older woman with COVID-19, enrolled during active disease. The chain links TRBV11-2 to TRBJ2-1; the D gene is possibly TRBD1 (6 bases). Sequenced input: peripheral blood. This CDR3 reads CASSLDPSRGNEQFF. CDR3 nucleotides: TGTGCCAGCAGCTTAGACCCCTCCAGGGGAAATGAGCAGTTCTTC.